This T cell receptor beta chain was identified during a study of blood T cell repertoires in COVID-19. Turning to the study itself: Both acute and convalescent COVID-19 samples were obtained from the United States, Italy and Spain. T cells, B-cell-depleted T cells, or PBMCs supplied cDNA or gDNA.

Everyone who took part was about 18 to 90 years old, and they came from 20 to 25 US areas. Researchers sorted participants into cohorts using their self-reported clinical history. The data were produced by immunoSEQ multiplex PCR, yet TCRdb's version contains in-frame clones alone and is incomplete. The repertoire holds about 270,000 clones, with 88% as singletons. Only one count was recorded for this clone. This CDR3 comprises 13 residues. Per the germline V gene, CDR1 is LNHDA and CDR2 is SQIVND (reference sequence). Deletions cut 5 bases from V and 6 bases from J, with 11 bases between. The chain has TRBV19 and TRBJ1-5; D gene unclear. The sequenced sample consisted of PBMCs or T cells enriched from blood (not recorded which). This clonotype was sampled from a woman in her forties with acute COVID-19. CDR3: CASSRGVSQPQHF. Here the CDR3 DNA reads TGTGCCAGTAGTCGCGGAGTAAGTCAGCCCCAGCATTTT.